The entry below describes one TCR beta chain. The assay was immunoSEQ multiplex PCR, and TCRdb's table has in-frame clones only and misses some. Among 2 million to 2.5 million clones listed, over 85% were seen once. This sample was included in a study of shared clonotypes between healthy human individuals. Sequencing input: naive CD4+ T cells from PBMCs. Described subset: CD45RA+ positively selected. The TCR was taken from a man between 18 and 35 years old in good health. Some clones in this sample may be carry-over from other donors' samples.

Here the CDR3 DNA reads TGTGCCAGCAGTCAAGGACTAGCGGGCTCCTACAATGAGCAGTTCTTC. Encoded protein: CASSQGLAGSYNEQFF. The V call is TRBV5-4, the J call TRBJ2-1; 11 nucleotides match TRBD2. The CDR3 runs to 16 residues. J gave up 0 bases and V 5 bases, and 4 bases lay outside the gene matches. Per the germline V gene, CDR1 is SGHNT and CDR2 is YYREEE (reference sequence).